The sequence of this TCR beta chain was determined in a study of T cells in localized non-small cell lung cancer. Points from the study as a whole: Maximal T cell clonality occurred in uninvolved adjacent lung, with tumor ranking below it.

Only in-frame clones appear in the TCRdb table, and some are missing; sequencing was by immunoSEQ multiplex PCR. The sample contains approximately 64,000 clones, 90% of which appear only once. Comments on this clone: Its antigen is not identified.

With 3 bases clipped from V and 1 base from J, the junction kept 11 bases outside the gene matches. CDR3 length: 18 residues. Germline-derived CDR1 and CDR2 are MNHEY and SMNVEV (reference sequence). The sequence derives from a woman aged 35-75 years with stage I lung adenocarcinoma. The rearrangement uses TRBV27 and TRBJ2-4, with 8 bases aligning to TRBD1. Sequencing used peripheral blood, obtained before any cancer treatment. The CDR3 sequence: CASSFGDRGSVAKNIQYF. DNA for the CDR3: TGTGCCAGCAGTTTTGGCGACAGGGGATCAGTGGCCAAAAACATTCAGTACTTC.